This T cell receptor beta chain was sequenced for a study of T cell clusters in autoimmune cytopenias. Each sample's input was around 250 ng genomic DNA, 35,000 to 40,000 genome equivalents. Per germline, CDR1 MNHEY and CDR2 SVGEGT. The CDR3 is 14 amino acids. Multiplex touch-down PCR amplified TRB using TRB-A and TRB-B pools in one tube. TCRdb re-called the multiplex PCR reads; one entry per CDR3 protein, DNA not given. The listing records around 8,000 distinct CDR3 sequences. This sequence joins TRBV6-2 or TRBV6-3 and TRBJ1-2; TCRdb names TRBD1, which stays unverified in the absence of DNA. This receptor was obtained from a human donor with an autoimmune cytopenia or autoimmune hepatitis (not recorded which). Sequenced material: peripheral blood. The CDR3 reads CASSPDRGTYGYTF.